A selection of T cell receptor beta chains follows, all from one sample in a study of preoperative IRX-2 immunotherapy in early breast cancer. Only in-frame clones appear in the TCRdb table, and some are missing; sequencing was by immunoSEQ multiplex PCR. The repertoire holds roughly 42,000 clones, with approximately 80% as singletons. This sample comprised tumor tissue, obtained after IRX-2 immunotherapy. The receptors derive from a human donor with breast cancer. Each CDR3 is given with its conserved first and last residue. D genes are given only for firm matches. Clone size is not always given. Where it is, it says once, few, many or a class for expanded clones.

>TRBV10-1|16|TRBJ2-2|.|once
TGCGCCAGCAGTGAGAGCAGGGGTGGTAGCACCGGGGAGCTGTTTTTT
CASSESRGGSTGELFF
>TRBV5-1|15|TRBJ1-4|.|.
TGCGCCAGCAGCCCAACAAGGGTAACTAATGAAAAACTGTTTTTT
CASSPTRVTNEKLFF
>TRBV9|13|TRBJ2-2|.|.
TGTGCCAGCAGCGCGGAGTACACCGGGGAGCTGTTTTTT
CASSAEYTGELFF
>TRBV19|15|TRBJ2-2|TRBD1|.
TGTGCCAGTAGAAGACAGGGATCGAACACCGGGGAGCTGTTTTTT
CASRRQGSNTGELFF
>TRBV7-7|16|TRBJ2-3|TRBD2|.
TGTGCCAGCAGCTTGCTAGCGGGGGCTAGCACAGATACGCAGTATTTT
CASSLLAGASTDTQYF
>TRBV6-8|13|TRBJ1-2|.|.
TGTGCCAGCAGAGACCAAAATTACCTGGGCTACACCTTC
CASRDQNYLGYTF
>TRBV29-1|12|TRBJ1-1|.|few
TGCAGCGTTATCCAGGGGAGCACTGAAGCTTTCTTT
CSVIQGSTEAFF
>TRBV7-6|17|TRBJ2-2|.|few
TGTGCCAGCAGCTTATATCGAAGCGCCCCCAACACCGGGGAGCTGTTTTTT
CASSLYRSAPNTGELFF
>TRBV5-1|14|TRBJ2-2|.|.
TGCGCCAGCAGTGGGCAACCTGACACCGGGGAGCTGTTTTTT
CASSGQPDTGELFF
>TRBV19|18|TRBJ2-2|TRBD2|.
TGTGCCAGTAGCCGACCGGGACTAGCGGGGACGAACACCGGGGAGCTGTTTTTT
CASSRPGLAGTNTGELFF
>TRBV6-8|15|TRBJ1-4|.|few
TGTGCCAGCAGTTACTTTGGGAGTTTAAATGAAAAACTGTTTTTT
CASSYFGSLNEKLFF
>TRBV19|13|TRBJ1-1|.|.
TGTGCCAGTGGCCAGACAGTGAACACTGAAGCTTTCTTT
CASGQTVNTEAFF
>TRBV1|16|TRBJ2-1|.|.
TGCGCCAGCAGCCAAGATGAGGTTAGGGGTTACAATGAGCAGTTCTTC
CASSQDEVRGYNEQFF
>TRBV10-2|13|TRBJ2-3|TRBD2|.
TGCGCCAGTTGGACTAGCGGCACAGATACGCAGTATTTT
CASWTSGTDTQYF
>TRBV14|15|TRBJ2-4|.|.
TGTGCCAGCAGCCAAGACGTGGGACCCTCAAACATTCAGTACTTC
CASSQDVGPSNIQYF
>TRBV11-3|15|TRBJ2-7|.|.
TGTGCCAGCAGCTTAGTGGGGGGCGCTTCCTACGAGCAGTACTTC
CASSLVGGASYEQYF